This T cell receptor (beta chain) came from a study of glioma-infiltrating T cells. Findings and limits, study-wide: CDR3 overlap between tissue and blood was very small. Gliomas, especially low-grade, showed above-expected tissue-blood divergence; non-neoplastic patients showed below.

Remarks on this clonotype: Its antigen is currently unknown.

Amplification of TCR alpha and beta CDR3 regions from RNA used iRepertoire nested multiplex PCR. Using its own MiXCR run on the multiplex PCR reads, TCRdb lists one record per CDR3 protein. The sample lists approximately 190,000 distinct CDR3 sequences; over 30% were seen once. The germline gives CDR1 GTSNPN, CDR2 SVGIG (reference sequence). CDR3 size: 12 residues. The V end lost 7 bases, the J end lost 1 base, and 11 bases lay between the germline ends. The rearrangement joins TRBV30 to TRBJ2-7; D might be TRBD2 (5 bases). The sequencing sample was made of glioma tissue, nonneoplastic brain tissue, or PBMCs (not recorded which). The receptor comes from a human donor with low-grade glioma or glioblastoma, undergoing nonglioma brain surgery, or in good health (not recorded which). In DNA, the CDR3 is TGTGCCTCCTCCACGGGGTCCTACGAGCAGTACTTC. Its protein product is CASSTGSYEQYF.